This TCR beta chain was captured by sequencing in a study of blood T cell repertoires in COVID-19 (dated by TCRdb to 2018 to 2021). At the level of the whole study: Collaborator samples came from the United States, Italy and Spain and covered acute and convalescent phases of COVID-19. The prospective study material was composed of cDNA or gDNA derived from T cells, B-cell-depleted T cells, or PBMCs. The dataset comprised deeply sampled blood TCRbeta repertoires from subjects exposed to, actively infected with, or recovered from COVID-19. The repertoires were released in a freely available public database intended as a resource for research on the immune response to SARS-CoV-2. Samples were obtained from the ongoing ImmuneRACE study (first 160 participants) and from over 1,000 subjects provided by 6 global collaborators. A de-identified subject ID, COVID-19 status, age in years and sex were almost always included in the sample metadata. Where HLA class I and class II types were available, the types were taken from metadata supplied by the sample provider, not from assay-based typing. General findings and caveats noted by the study authors: The amount of clinical and demographic metadata varied by source and participant and was provided uncurated.

As regards this clone: It lacks a known antigen. The input lacks base qualities; no much larger clone sits a single base away.

V is cut back by 2 bases and J by 10 bases, with 9 bases in the junction unmatched. The cysteine opens and the phenylalanine closes a CDR3 of 15 amino acids. Left in the record is the CDR3 DNA by itself, 45 bases read in frame from the first base. The germline V gene (reference sequence) specifies LNHDA as CDR1 and SQIVND as CDR2. Whole blood was collected in K2EDTA tubes by collaborating institutions according to the institutions' own protocols. For TCRbeta analysis, collaborator samples were shipped as frozen whole blood, as isolated PBMCs, or as DNA extracted from either sample type. TCRbeta CDR3 regions were amplified from genomic DNA using the immunoSEQ Assay, a bias-controlled multiplex PCR. The authors processed their data as follows. The number of nucleated cells in each sample was estimated from the amplification of reference gene primers within the assay. Sequence reads were collapsed and filtered to measure the absolute abundance of every unique TCRbeta CDR3 rearrangement. For each sample, productive Simpson clonality was calculated by taking the square root of Simpson's diversity index across productive rearrangements. The table was pulled from immuneACCESS by TCRdb, which kept in-frame rearrangements only. Such tables lose some clones; where checked, under half of the loss comes from unresolved V genes, and the rest has no known cause. The D gene and trimming were derived from the DNA, and the V and J assignments and clone size from that table. A total of some 190,000 clones appear in this sample, around 85% of them only once. Roughly 8.2% of the sample is in the top ten clones.

The sequencing input was peripheral blood. The receptor was isolated from an older woman with acute or convalescent COVID-19. The V and J segments used are TRBV19 and TRBJ1-4; 8 junctional bases match TRBD1. The CDR3 reads CASSIQGARSGKLFF. The bases read TGTGCCAGTAGTATACAGGGGGCGCGGAGCGGAAAACTGTTTTTT.